Listed below are T cell receptor beta chains from one sample, sequenced in a study of graft-versus-host responses after intestinal transplantation. Profiling relied on immunoSEQ multiplex PCR, and the TCRdb table lists in-frame clones only, not all of them. The sample lists some 77,000 clones, around 93% occurring once. Sequencing used PBMCs, obtained 98 days after intestinal transplantation. All receptors derive from a human patient who received an intestinal transplant, so some T cells may come from the graft donor. The CDR3 runs from the conserved cysteine through the conserved F or W. D genes are given only for firm matches. Size tells how often a clone was seen (once, few, many) or the class of an expanded clone, and some rows leave it out.

cdr3_length,j_call,d_call,clone_size,v_call,cdr3_aa,cdr3_nt
15,TRBJ2-7,NA,NA,TRBV2,CASRPGQPSSYEQYF,TGTGCCAGCAGGCCTGGCCAACCGAGCTCCTACGAGCAGTACTTC
16,TRBJ2-3,TRBD1,NA,TRBV10-3,CATHQVDRSSTDTQYF,TGTGCCACCCACCAAGTGGACAGGAGTAGCACAGATACGCAGTATTTT
15,TRBJ1-5,NA,NA,TRBV12-2,CASRFPGQGRQPQHF,TGTGCAAGTCGCTTCCCGGGACAGGGACGTCAGCCCCAGCATTTT
16,TRBJ1-1,NA,NA,TRBV4-1,CASSQGMEGRFTEAFF,TGCGCCAGCAGCCAAGGAATGGAGGGGCGTTTCACTGAAGCTTTCTTT
14,TRBJ1-3,NA,once,TRBV2,CASSITGFGNTIYF,TGTGCCAGCAGTATTACAGGGTTCGGAAACACCATATATTTT
14,TRBJ2-5,NA,NA,TRBV6-1,CASNSGEPQETQYF,TGTGCCAGCAATTCAGGGGAGCCCCAAGAGACCCAGTACTTC
14,TRBJ2-3,NA,NA,TRBV19,CASSEGRNTDTQYF,TGTGCCAGTAGCGAAGGCAGGAACACAGATACGCAGTATTTT
17,TRBJ2-3,TRBD2,once,TRBV4-1,CASSRPPGTNSPDTQYF,TGCGCCAGCAGCCGCCCCCCGGGGACTAATTCCCCAGATACGCAGTATTTT
13,TRBJ2-7,NA,NA,TRBV15,CATSRDQAYEQYF,TGTGCCACCAGCAGAGATCAGGCGTACGAGCAGTACTTC
13,TRBJ2-7,NA,once,TRBV19,CASRKDTDYEQYF,TGTGCCAGTAGAAAGGACACAGACTACGAGCAGTACTTC
15,TRBJ2-3,NA,NA,TRBV12-5,CASGLTPSWTDTQYF,TGTGCTAGTGGTTTGACCCCCTCCTGGACAGATACGCAGTATTTT
16,TRBJ2-4,NA,NA,TRBV11-1,CASSLGSRVAKNIQYF,TGTGCCAGCAGCTTAGGTAGCAGGGTGGCCAAAAACATTCAGTACTTC
14,TRBJ2-5,NA,NA,TRBV5-5,CASSFYRVRETQYF,TGTGCCAGCAGCTTCTACAGGGTACGAGAGACCCAGTACTTC
14,TRBJ2-1,NA,few,TRBV7-2,CASSQDYSYNEQFF,TGTGCCAGCAGCCAGGACTACTCCTACAATGAGCAGTTCTTC
15,TRBJ2-5,NA,NA,TRBV6-5,CASSTATRVQETQYF,TGTGCCAGCAGTACCGCGACACGGGTCCAAGAGACCCAGTACTTC
11,TRBJ1-3,NA,NA,TRBV11-2,CASSLGDTIYF,TGTGCCAGCAGCTTAGGGGACACCATATATTTT
15,TRBJ2-2,TRBD2,NA,TRBV13,CASSPAGPNTGELFF,TGTGCCAGCAGTCCAGCGGGACCGAACACCGGGGAGCTGTTTTTT
17,TRBJ2-3,TRBD1,NA,TRBV7-9,CASSSNYGTEVTDTQYF,TGTGCCAGCAGCTCGAATTACGGGACAGAGGTCACAGATACGCAGTATTTT
15,TRBJ1-3,NA,NA,TRBV30,CAWSVGSGPGNTIYF,TGTGCCTGGAGTGTTGGTTCAGGGCCCGGAAACACCATATATTTT
15,TRBJ1-2,TRBD1,NA,TRBV30,CAWSPGTGVNYGYTF,TGTGCCTGGAGCCCTGGGACAGGCGTTAACTATGGCTACACCTTC
17,TRBJ2-3,TRBD2,NA,TRBV11-3,CASSLDPTSGSSDTQYF,TGTGCCAGCAGCTTAGACCCGACTAGCGGGAGTTCAGATACGCAGTATTTT